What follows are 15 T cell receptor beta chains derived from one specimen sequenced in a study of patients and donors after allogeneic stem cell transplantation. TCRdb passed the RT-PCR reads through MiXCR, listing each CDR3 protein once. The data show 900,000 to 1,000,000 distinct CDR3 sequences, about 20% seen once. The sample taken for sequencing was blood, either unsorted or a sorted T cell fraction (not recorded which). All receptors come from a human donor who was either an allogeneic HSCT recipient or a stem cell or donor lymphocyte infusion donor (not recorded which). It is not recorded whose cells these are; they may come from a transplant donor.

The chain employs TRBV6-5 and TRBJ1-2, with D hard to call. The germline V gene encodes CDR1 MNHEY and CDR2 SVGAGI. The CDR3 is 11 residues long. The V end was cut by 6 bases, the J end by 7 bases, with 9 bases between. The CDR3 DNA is TGTGCCAGCAGCCCGGGGTTTGGCTACACCTTC. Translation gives CASSPGFGYTF.

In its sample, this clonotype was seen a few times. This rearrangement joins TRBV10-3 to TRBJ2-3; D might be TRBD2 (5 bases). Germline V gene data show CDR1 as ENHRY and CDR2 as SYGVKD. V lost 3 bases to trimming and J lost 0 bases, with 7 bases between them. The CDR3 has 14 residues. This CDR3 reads CAISELASTDTQYF. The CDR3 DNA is TGTGCCATCAGTGAATTAGCGAGCACAGATACGCAGTATTTT.

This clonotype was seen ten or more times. In nucleotides, the CDR3 is TGTGCCAGCAGTGAAACTAGCGGGAGTTTGGGCGGGGAGCTGTTTTTT. Protein sequence: CASSETSGSLGGELFF. The chain couples TRBV2 to TRBJ2-2; 11 bases map to TRBD2. The CDR3 covers 16 residues. The trim removed 2 bases at V and 7 bases at J, leaving 6 bases unmatched. Germline-derived CDR1 and CDR2 are SNHLY and FYNNEI.

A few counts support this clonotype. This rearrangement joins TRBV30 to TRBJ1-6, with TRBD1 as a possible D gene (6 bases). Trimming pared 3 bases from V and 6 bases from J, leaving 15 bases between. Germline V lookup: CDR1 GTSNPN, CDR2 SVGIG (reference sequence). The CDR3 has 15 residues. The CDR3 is CAWSWTALINSPLHF. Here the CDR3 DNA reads TGTGCCTGGAGCTGGACAGCCTTAATTAATTCACCCCTCCACTTT.

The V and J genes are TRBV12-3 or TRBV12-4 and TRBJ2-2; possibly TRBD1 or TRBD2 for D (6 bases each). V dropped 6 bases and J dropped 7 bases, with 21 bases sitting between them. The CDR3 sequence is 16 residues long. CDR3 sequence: CASSSTPGAGNGELFF. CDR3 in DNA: TGTGCCAGCAGCTCAACCCCGGGGGCGGGGAACGGGGAGCTGTTTTTT.

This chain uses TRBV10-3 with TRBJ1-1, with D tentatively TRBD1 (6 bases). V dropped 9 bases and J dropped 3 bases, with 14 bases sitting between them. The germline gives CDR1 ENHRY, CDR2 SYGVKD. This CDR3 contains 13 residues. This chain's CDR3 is CAISYREDTEAFF. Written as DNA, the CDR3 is TGTGCCATTTCCTACAGGGAGGACACTGAAGCTTTCTTT.

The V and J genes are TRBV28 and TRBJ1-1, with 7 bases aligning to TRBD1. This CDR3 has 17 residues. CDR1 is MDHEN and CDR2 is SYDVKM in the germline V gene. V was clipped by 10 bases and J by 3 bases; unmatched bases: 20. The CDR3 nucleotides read TGTGCCACCGCACCCCACCGGGCCAGGGGGGTTGACACTGAAGCTTTCTTT. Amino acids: CATAPHRARGVDTEAFF.

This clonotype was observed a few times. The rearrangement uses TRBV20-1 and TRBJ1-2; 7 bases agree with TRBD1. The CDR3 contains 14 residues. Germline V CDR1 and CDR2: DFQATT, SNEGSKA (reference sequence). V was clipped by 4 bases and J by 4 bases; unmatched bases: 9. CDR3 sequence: CSATRQGSGYGYTF. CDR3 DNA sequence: TGCAGTGCTACTCGACAGGGCAGTGGCTATGGCTACACCTTC.

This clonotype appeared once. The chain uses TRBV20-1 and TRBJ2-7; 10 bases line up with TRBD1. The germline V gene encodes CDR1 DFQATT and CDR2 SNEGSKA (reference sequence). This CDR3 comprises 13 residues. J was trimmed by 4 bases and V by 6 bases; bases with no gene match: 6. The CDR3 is CSARDRGGYEQYF. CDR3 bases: TGCAGTGCCAGGGACAGGGGTGGGTACGAGCAGTACTTC.

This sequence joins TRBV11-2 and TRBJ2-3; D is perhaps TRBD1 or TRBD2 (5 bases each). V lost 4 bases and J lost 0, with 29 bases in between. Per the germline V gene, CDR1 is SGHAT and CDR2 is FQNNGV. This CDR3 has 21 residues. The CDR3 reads CASSSPWAWDDLLLSTDTQYF. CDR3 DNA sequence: TGTGCCAGCAGCTCCCCTTGGGCCTGGGACGACTTACTCCTTAGCACAGATACGCAGTATTTT.

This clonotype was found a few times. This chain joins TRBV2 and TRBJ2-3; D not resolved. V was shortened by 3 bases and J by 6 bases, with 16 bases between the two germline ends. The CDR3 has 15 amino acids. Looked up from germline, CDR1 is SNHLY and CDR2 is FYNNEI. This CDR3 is CASSDPDAQADTQYF. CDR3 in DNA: TGTGCCAGCAGTGACCCGGACGCCCAAGCGGATACGCAGTATTTT.

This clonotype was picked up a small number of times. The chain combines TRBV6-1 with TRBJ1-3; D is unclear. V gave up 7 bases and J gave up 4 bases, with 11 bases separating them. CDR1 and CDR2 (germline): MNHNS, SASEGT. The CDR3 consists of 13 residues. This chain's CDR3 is CASTPVGGNTIYF. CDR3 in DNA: TGTGCCAGCACCCCGGTTGGGGGAAACACCATATATTTT.

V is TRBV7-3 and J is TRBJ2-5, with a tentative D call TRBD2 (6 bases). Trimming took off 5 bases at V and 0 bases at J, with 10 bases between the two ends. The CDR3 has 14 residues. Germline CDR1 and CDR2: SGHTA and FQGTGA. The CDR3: CASSPWTNQETQYF. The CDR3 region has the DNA TGTGCCAGCAGCCCGTGGACTAACCAAGAGACCCAGTACTTC.

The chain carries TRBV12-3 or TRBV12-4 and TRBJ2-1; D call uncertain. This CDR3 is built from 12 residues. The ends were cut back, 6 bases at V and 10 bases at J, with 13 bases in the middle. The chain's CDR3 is CASSSNLGEQFF. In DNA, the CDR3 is TGTGCCAGCAGCAGCAATCTAGGCGAGCAGTTCTTC.

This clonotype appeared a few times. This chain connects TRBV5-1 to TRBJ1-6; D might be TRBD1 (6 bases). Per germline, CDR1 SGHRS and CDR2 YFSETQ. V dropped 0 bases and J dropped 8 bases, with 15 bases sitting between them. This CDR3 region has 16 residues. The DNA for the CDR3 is TGCGCCAGCAGCTTGGAAAGGGTAGGGGGTCATTCACCCCTCCACTTT. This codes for CASSLERVGGHSPLHF. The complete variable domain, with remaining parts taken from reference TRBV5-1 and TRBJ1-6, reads KAGVTQTPRYLIKTRGQQVTLSCSPISGHRSVSWYQQTPGQGLQFLFEYFSETQRNKGNFPGRFSGRQFSNSRSEMNVSTLELGDSALYLCASSLERVGGHSPLHFGNGTRLTVT.